The present T cell receptor (beta chain) was sequenced within a study of cytomegalovirus exposure and HLA in healthy donors. Study-wide background: Researchers found that around 80% of just under 400 genotyped donors fell within the Caucasian-associated ancestry cluster.

Use of 60 Vbeta and 13 Jbeta primers characterized the PCR. Sequenced by immunoSEQ multiplex PCR; TCRdb stores in-frame clones only, minus some. The sample carries fewer than 200,000 clones, roughly 80% recorded once. Healthy individuals who donated bone marrow served as the donors. These donors counted as nominally healthy when sampled, but unrecorded immune exposures were likely. The specimen was PBMCs. The clonotype comes from a human donor in good health.

The CDR3 nucleotides are TGTGCCAGCTCCGGAGGACGGGGCTACGAGCAGTACTTC. This translates into CASSGGRGYEQYF. The genes are TRBV7-9 and TRBJ2-7; a weak D match, TRBD2 (5 bases). Per germline, CDR1 SEHNR and CDR2 FQNEAQ (reference sequence). V shed 8 bases and J shed 3 bases, with 14 bases lying between them. The CDR3 covers 13 residues.